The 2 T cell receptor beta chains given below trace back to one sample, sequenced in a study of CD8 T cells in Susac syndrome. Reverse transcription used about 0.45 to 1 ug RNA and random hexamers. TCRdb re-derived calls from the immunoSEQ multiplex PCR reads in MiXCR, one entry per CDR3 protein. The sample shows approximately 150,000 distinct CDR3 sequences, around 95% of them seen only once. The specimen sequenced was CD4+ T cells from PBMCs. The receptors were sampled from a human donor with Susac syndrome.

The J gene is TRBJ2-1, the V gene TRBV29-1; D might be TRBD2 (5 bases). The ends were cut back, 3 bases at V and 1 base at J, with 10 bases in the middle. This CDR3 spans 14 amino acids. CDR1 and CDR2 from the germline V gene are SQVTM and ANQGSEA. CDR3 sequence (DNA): TGCAGCGTTGATAGCGACTGGTCCTACAATGAGCAGTTCTTC. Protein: CSVDSDWSYNEQFF.

CDR3 sequence reads: CASSLPGQGASSYEQYF. The CDR3 DNA follows: TGTGCCAGCAGCTTACCGGGACAGGGGGCCAGTTCCTACGAGCAGTACTTC. The gene calls are TRBV5-6 and TRBJ2-7; 12 bases match TRBD1. V shed 2 bases, J shed 1 base, and the junction held 7 bases outside the gene matches. The germline V gene encodes CDR1 SGHDT and CDR2 YYEEEE. The CDR3 has 17 amino acids.